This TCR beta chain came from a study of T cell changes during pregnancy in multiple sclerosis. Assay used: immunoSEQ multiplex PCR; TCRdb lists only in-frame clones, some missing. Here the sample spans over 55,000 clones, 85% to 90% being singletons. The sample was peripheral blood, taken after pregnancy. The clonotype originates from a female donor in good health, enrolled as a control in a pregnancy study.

CDR3 sequence reads: CASSPPSGGLAKNIQYF. The CDR3 coding sequence is TGTGCCAGCTCACCCCCTAGCGGGGGGCTAGCCAAAAACATTCAGTACTTC. This chain links TRBV18 with TRBJ2-4, with 11 nucleotides matching TRBD2. The CDR3 extends over 17 amino acids. The V and J ends lost 3 bases and 0 bases, in that order; junction bases with no gene match: 4. Germline CDR1 and CDR2: KGHSH and LQKENI.